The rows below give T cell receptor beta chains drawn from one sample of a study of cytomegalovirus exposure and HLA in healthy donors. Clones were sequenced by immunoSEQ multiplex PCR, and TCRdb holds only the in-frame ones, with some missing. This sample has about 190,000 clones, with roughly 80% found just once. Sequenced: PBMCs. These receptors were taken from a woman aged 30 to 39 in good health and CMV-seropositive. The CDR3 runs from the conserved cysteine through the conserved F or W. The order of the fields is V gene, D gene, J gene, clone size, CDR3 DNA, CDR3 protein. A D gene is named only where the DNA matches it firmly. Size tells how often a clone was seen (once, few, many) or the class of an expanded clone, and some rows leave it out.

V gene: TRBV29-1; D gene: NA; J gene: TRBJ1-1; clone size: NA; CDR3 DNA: TGCAGCGCGAGGCGCGAAGCTGAAGCTTTCTTT; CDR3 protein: CSARREAEAFF
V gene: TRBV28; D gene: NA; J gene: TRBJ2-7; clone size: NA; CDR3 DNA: TGTGCCAGCAGTTCCTATATGTGGGGCGACGGCTCCTCCTACGAGCAGTACTTC; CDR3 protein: CASSSYMWGDGSSYEQYF
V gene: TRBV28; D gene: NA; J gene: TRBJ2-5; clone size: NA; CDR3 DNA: TGTGCCAGCAGTTCTATATCTCACCCAAACCAAGAGACCCAGTACTTC; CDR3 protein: CASSSISHPNQETQYF
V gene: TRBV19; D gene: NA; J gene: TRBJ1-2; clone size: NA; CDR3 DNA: TGTGCCAGTAGTCTCTCCCTGTATGGCTACACCTTC; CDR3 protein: CASSLSLYGYTF
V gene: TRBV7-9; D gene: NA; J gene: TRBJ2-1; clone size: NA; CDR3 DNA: TGTGCCAGCAGCCCTGGAGGGAATGAGCAGTTCTTC; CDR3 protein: CASSPGGNEQFF
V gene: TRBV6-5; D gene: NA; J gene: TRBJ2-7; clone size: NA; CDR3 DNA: TGTGCCAGCAGTTACTCCCTTGCAGGGTCCTACGAGCAGTACTTC; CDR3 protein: CASSYSLAGSYEQYF
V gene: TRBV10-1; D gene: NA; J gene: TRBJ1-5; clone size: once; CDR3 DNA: TGCGCCACGTTAATCGGGGATAGAGAAAGCAATCAGCCCCAGCATTTT; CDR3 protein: CATLIGDRESNQPQHF
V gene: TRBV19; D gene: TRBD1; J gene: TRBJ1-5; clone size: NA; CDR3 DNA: TGTGCCAGTAGATGGACAGGGAATAGCAATCAGCCCCAGCATTTT; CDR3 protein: CASRWTGNSNQPQHF
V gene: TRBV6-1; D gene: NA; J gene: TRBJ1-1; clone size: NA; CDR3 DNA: TGTGCCAGCAAAGAGGGTGTGAACACTGAAGCTTTCTTT; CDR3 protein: CASKEGVNTEAFF
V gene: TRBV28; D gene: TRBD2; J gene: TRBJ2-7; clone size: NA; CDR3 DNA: TGTGCCAGCAGTCAACGGACTAGCTGGTCCTACGAGCAGTACTTC; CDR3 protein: CASSQRTSWSYEQYF
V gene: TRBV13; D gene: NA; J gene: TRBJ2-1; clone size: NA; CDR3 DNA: TGTGCCAGCAGCCCCCTTGCGGGTCGTGAGCAGTTCTTC; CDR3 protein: CASSPLAGREQFF
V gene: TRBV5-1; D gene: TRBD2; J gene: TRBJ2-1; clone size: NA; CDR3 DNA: TGCGCCAGCAGCTTCCGCGGGGCGACTAGCGGATACAATGAGCAGTTCTTC; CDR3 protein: CASSFRGATSGYNEQFF
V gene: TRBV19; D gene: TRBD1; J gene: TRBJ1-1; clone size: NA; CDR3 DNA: TGTGCCAGTACCCCATTCTCCGGGACAGGTCACACTGAAGCTTTCTTT; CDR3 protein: CASTPFSGTGHTEAFF
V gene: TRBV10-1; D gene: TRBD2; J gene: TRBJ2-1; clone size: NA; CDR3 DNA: TGCGCCAGCAGTGATTTCGGTTTGTGGGCGGGAGAAGACAATGAGCAGTTCTTC; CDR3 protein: CASSDFGLWAGEDNEQFF
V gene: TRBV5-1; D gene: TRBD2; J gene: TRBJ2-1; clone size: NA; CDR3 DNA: TGCGCCAGCAGCGTCGGGACTAGCGGCTACAATGAGCAGTTCTTC; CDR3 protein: CASSVGTSGYNEQFF
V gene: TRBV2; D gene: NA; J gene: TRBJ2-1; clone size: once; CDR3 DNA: TGTGCCTCGGCCCCCAGCGCCTACAATGAGCAGTTCTTC; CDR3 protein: CASAPSAYNEQFF
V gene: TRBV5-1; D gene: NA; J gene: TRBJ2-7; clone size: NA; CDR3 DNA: TGCGCCAGCAGCTTGGCGATCGATCGGGAGTTCCAGGGCGAGCAGTACTTC; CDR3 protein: CASSLAIDREFQGEQYF
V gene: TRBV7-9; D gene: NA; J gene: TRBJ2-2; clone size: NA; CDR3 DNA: TGTGCCACCCGAGAGGGGGAGCTGTTTTTT; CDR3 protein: CATREGELFF
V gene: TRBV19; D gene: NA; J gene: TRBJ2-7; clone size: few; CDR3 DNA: TGTGCCAGTAGTATAGACGGAGGTTACGAGCAGTACTTC; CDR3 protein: CASSIDGGYEQYF
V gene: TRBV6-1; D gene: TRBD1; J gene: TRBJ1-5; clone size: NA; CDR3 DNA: TGTGCCAGCGCGCGACAGGGGGAAGGTCAGCCCCAGCATTTT; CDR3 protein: CASARQGEGQPQHF
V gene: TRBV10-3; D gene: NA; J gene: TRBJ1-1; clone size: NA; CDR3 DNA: TGTGCCATCGGGGGGACGGATAACAGCGCTGAAGCTTTCTTT; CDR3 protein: CAIGGTDNSAEAFF
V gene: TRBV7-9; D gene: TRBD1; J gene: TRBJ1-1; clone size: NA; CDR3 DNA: TGTTCCAGCAGCTCGACAGGGGCGAACACTGAAGCTTTCTTT; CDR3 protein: CSSSSTGANTEAFF
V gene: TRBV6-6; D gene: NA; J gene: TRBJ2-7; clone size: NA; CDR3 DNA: TGTGCCAGCGCCAGGGGAGCGGCCACCTACGAGCAGTACTTC; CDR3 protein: CASARGAATYEQYF
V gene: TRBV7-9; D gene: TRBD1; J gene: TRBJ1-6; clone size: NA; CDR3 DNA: TGTGCCAGCAGCCCTCCAGGGGGTCGACCCCTCCACTTT; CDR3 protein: CASSPPGGRPLHF
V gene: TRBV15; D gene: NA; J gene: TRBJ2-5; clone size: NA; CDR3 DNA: TGTGCCACCAGCAGGGACTTAGAAGAAGAGACCCAGTACTTC; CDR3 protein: CATSRDLEEETQYF
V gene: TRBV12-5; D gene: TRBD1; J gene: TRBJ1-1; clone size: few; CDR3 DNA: TGTGCTAGTGGTCCAGGGACAGGGGGCCCCCAATGGGGCACTGAAGCTTTCTTT; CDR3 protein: CASGPGTGGPQWGTEAFF
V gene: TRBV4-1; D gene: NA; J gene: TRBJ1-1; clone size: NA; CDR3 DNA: TGCGCCAGCAGCCAAGTCGATATGGGCTGGGTTAGCACTGAAGCTTTCTTT; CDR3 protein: CASSQVDMGWVSTEAFF
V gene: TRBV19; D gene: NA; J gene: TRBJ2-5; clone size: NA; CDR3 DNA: TGTGCCAGCCAAAACGCCCACGGAGCAAAAGAGACCCAGTACTTC; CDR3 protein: CASQNAHGAKETQYF
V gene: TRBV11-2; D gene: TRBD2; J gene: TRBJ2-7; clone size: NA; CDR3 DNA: TGTGCCAGCAGCTTTACGGGGGGGACCTACGAGCAGTACTTC; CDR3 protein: CASSFTGGTYEQYF
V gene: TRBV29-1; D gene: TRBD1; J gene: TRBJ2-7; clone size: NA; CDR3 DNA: TGCAGCGTTGAAGAGACAGGGAGCTCCTACGGGCAGTACTTC; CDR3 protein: CSVEETGSSYGQYF
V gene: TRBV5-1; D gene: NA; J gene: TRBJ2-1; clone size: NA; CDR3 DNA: TGCGCCAGCAGCTTGATTCAAACCGGGAATGAGCAGTTCTTC; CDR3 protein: CASSLIQTGNEQFF
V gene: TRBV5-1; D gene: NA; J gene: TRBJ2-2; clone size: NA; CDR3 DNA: TGCGCCAGCAGCTTGGTGGCCTCGGGATGGTCCGGGGAGCTGTTTTTT; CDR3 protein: CASSLVASGWSGELFF
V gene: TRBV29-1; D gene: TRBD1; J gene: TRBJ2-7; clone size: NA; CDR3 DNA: TGCAGCGTTTTTAGGGACAGCTCCTACGAGCAGTACTTC; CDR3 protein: CSVFRDSSYEQYF
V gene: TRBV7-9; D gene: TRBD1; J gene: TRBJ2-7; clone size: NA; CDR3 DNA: TGTGCCAGCAGCTCGACAGGGGGAAGCTCCTACGAGCAGTACTTC; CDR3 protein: CASSSTGGSSYEQYF
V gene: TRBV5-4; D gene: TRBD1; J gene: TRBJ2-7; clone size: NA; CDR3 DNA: TGTGCCAGCAGTCAGGGACAGGGCGGCCACGAGCAGTACTTC; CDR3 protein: CASSQGQGGHEQYF
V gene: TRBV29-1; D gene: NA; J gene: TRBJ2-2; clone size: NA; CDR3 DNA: TGCAGCGCCCGACTCAACACCGGGGAGCTGTTTTTT; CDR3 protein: CSARLNTGELFF
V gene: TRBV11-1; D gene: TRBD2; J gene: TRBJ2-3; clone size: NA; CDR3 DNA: TGTGCCAGCAGCACCATTACCCCAAGGGAGGGCCAGGGTGCAGATACGCAGTATTTT; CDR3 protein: CASSTITPREGQGADTQYF
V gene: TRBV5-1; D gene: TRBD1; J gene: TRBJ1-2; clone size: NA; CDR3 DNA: TGCGCCAGCAGCTTGGGGCCCGGGACAGTCGACTACACCTTC; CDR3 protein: CASSLGPGTVDYTF
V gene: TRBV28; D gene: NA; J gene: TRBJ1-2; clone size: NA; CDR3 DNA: TGTGCCGGCCAGAGGGGGACGGGGTATGGCTACACCTTC; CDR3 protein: CAGQRGTGYGYTF
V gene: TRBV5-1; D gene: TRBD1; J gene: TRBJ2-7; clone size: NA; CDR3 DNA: TGCGCCAGCAGCCACCGGACAGGCTCCTACGAGCAGTACTTC; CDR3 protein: CASSHRTGSYEQYF
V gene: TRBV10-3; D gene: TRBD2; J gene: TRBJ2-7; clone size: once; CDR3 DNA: TGTGCCATCAGTCGGGAGGGCCTTGGGGAGCAGTACTTC; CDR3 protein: CAISREGLGEQYF
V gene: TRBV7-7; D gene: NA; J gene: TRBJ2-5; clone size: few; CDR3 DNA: TGTGCCAGCAGCTTGGGGGCAGGATTAGAGACCCAGTACTTC; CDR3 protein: CASSLGAGLETQYF
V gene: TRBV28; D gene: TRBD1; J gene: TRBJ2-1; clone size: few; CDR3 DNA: TGTGCCAGCAGAGTCAGACAGGGGATGAACAATGAGCAGTTCTTC; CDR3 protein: CASRVRQGMNNEQFF
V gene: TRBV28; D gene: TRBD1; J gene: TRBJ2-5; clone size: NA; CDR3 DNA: TGTGCCAGCACTTTCGGGGGACAGGGGGCGGGAGAGACCCAGTACTTC; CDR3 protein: CASTFGGQGAGETQYF
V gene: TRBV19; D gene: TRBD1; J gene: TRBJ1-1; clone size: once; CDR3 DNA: TGTGCCAGTACGGACAGGGTGGGCACTGAAGCTTTCTTT; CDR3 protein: CASTDRVGTEAFF
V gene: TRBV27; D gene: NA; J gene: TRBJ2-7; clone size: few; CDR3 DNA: TGTGCCAGCCGCACCCCCGGGGACGAGCAGTACTTC; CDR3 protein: CASRTPGDEQYF
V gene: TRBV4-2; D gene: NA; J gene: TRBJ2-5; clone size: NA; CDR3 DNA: TGTGCCAGCAGCCAGAGGGAGCGCCAAGAGACCCAGTACTTC; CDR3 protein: CASSQRERQETQYF
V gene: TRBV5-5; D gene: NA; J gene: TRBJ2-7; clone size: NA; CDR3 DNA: TGTGCCAGCAGCTTGGAGGGACATACAAGCTCCTACGAGCAGTACTTC; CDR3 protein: CASSLEGHTSSYEQYF
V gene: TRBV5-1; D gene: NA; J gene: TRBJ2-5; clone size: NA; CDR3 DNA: TGCGCCAGCAGCCCCGGGATATTCGCGGAGACCCAGTACTTC; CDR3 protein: CASSPGIFAETQYF
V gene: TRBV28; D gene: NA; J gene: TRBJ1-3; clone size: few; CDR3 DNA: TGTGCCAGCAGTTTCACGCAAGACAGCTACTCTGGAAACACCATATATTTT; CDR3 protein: CASSFTQDSYSGNTIYF
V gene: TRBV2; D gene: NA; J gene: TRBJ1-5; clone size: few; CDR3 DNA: TGTGCCAGCAGTGAAGCGGTTGGAGGTAATAGCAATCAGCCCCAGCATTTT; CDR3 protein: CASSEAVGGNSNQPQHF
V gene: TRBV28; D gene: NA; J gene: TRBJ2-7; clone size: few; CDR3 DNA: TGTGCCAGCAGCACTACAGGTTTTACCTACGAGCAGTACTTC; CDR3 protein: CASSTTGFTYEQYF
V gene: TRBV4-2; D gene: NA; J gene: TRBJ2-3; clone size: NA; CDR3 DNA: TGTGCCAGCAGCCCCACTAGCACAGATACGCAGTATTTT; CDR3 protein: CASSPTSTDTQYF
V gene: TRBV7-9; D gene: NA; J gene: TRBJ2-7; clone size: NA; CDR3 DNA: TGTGCCAGCAGCCTCTCCTACAGGGTCCACGAGCAGTACTTC; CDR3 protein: CASSLSYRVHEQYF
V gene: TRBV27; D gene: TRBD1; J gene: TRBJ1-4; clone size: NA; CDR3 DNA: TGTGCCAGCAGTTCCTCAGGGGGCACTAATGAAAAACTGTTTTTT; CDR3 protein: CASSSSGGTNEKLFF